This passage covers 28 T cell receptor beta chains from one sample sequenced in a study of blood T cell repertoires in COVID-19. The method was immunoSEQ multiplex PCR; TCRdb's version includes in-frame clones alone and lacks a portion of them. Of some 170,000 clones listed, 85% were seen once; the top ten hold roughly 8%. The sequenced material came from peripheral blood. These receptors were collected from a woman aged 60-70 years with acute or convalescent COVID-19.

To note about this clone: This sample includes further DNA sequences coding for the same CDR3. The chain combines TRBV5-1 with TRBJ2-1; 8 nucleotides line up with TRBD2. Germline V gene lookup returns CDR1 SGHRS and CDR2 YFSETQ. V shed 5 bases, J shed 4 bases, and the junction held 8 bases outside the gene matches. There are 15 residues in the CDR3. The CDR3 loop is CASSPAGGPYNEQFF. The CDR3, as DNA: TGCGCCAGCAGTCCCGCGGGAGGCCCATACAATGAGCAGTTCTTC.

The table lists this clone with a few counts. The CDR3 DNA is TGTGCCAGCAGCGGAGGTAGCGGGAGCTACAATGAGCAGTTCTTC. This gives the protein CASSGGSGSYNEQFF. V is TRBV9 and J is TRBJ2-1; 9 nucleotides match TRBD2. V dropped 3 bases and J dropped 3; count of bases not matched to a gene: 4. CDR1 is SGDLS and CDR2 is YYNGEE in the germline V gene. This CDR3 contains 15 residues.

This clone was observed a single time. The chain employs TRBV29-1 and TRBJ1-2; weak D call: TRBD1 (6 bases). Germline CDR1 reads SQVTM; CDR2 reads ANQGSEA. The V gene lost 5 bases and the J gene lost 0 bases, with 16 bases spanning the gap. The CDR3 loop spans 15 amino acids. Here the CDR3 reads CSVIGTLSSNYGYTF. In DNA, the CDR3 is TGCAGCGTTATTGGGACATTATCCTCTAACTATGGCTACACCTTC. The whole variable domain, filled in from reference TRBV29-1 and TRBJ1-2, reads SAVISQKPSRDICQRGTSLTIQCQVDSQVTMMFWYRQQPGQSLTLIATANQGSEATYESGFVIDKFPISRPNLTFSTLTVSNMSPEDSSIYLCSVIGTLSSNYGYTFGSGTRLTVV.

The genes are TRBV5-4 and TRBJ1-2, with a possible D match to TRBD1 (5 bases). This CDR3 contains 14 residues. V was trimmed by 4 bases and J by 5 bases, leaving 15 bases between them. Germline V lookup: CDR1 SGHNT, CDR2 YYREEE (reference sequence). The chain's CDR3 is CASSRSGPGYGYTF. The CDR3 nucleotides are TGTGCCAGCAGCCGCTCAGGGCCTGGGTATGGCTACACCTTC. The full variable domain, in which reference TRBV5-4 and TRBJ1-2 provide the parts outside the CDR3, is ETGVTQSPTHLIKTRGQQVTLRCSSQSGHNTVSWYQQALGQGPQFIFQYYREEENGRGNFPPRFSGLQFPNYSSELNVNALELDDSALYLCASSRSGPGYGYTFGSGTRLTVV.

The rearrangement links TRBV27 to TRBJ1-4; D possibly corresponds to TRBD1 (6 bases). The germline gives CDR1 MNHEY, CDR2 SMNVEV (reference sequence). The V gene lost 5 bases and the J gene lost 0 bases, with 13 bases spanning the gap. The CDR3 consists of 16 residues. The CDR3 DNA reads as TGTGCCAGCAGTAAAATCGCAGGGGCAACTAATGAAAAACTGTTTTTT. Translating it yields CASSKIAGATNEKLFF.

CDR3 DNA: TGTGCCAGCAGTTTGGAAACGCTAGCGGGAGTCCACGAGCAGTACTTC. This sequence encodes CASSLETLAGVHEQYF. V gene TRBV6-2 or TRBV6-3 combines with J gene TRBJ2-7, with 10 nucleotides matching TRBD2. The CDR3 has 16 amino acids. J lost 5 bases, V lost 4 bases, and 11 bases had no gene match. The V gene's germline CDR1 is MNHEY and CDR2 SVGEGT.

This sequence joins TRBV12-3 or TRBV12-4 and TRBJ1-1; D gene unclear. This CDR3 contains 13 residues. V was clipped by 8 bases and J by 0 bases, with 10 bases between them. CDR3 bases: TGTGCCAGCCTTGAACAGATGAACACTGAAGCTTTCTTT. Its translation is CASLEQMNTEAFF.

The CDR3, as DNA: TGCGCCAGCAGCCCTGGACAGTCCATGAACACTGAAGCTTTCTTT. Translating gives CASSPGQSMNTEAFF. The rearrangement joins TRBV5-1 to TRBJ1-1; tentative D call: TRBD1 (6 bases). CDR1 SGHRS and CDR2 YFSETQ come from the germline V gene. The CDR3 covers 15 residues. Trimming left V 4 bases short and J 0 bases short, with 13 bases between.

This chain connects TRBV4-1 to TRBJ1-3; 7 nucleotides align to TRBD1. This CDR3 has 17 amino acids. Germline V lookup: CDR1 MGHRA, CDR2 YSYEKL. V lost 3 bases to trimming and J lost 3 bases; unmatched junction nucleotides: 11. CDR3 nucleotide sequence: TGCGCCAGCAGCCAGCTCCTGGGGGCAGGGGGTGGAAACACCATATATTTT. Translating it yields CASSQLLGAGGGNTIYF.

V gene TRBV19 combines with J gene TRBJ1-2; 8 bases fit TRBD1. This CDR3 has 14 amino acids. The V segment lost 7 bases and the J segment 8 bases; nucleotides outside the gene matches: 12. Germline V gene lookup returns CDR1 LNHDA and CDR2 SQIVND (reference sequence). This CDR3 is CASISTQGVTGYTF. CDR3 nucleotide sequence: TGTGCCAGTATCTCTACACAGGGGGTGACGGGCTACACCTTC.

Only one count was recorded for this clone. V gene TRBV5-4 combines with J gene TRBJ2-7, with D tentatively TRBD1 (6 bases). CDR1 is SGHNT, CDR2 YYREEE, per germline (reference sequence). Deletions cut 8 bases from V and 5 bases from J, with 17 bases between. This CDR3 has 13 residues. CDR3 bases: TGTGCCAGTTCGCAGGGGCCCATGAACGAGCAGTACTTC. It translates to CASSQGPMNEQYF.

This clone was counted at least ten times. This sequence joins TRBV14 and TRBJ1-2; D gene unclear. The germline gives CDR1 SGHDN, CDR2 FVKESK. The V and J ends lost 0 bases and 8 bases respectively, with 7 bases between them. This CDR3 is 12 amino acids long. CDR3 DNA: TGTGCCAGCAGCCAAGAATGGGAGGGCTACACCTTC. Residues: CASSQEWEGYTF.

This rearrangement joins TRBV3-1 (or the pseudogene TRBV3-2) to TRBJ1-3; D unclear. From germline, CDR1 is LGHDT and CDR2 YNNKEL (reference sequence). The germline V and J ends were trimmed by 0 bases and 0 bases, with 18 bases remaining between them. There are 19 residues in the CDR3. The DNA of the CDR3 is TGTGCCAGCAGCCAAGATCTTTGGGGAGGCTCCCCCTCTGGAAACACCATATATTTT. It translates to CASSQDLWGGSPSGNTIYF.

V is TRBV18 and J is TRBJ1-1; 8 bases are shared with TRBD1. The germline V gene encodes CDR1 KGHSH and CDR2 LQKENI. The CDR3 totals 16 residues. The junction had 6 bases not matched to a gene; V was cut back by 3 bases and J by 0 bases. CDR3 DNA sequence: TGTGCCAGCTCACCCTCACAGGGGGACCTGAACACTGAAGCTTTCTTT. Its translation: CASSPSQGDLNTEAFF.

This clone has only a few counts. CDR3: CSVSMTGGTEAFF. Here the CDR3 DNA reads TGCAGCGTCTCCATGACAGGGGGCACTGAAGCTTTCTTT. This chain uses TRBV29-1 with TRBJ1-1; 9 bases map to TRBD1. V lost 6 bases to trimming and J lost 4 bases; unmatched junction nucleotides: 6. Germline V gives CDR1 SQVTM, CDR2 ANQGSEA. This CDR3 comprises 13 residues.

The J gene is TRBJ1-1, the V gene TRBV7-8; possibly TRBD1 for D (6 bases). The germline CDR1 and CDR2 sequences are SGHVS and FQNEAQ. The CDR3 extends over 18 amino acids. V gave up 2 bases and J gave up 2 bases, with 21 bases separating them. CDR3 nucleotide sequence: TGTGCCAGCAGCTTAAATACTCTTCCGGGACAAGGTAACACTGAAGCTTTCTTT. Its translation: CASSLNTLPGQGNTEAFF.

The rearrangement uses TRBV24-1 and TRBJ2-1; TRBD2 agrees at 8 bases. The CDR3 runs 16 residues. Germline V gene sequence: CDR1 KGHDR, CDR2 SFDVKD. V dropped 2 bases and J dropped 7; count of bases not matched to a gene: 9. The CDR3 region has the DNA TGTGCCACCAGTGATTCTAGTAGCGGGATGATGAATGAGCAGTTCTTC. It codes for CATSDSSSGMMNEQFF.

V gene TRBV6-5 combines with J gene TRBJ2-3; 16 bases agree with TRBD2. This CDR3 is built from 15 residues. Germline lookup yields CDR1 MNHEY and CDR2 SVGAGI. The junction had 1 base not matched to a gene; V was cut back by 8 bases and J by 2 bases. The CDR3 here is CASGTSGRATDTQYF. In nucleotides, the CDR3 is TGTGCCAGCGGGACTAGCGGGAGGGCCACAGATACGCAGTATTTT.

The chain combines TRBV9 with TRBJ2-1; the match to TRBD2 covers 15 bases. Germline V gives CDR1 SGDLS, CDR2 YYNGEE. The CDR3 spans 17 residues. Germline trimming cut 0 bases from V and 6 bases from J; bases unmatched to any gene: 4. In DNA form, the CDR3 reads TGTGCCAGCAGCGTAGCCCCGGGACTAGCGGGAGGCAATGAGCAGTTCTTC. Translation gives CASSVAPGLAGGNEQFF.

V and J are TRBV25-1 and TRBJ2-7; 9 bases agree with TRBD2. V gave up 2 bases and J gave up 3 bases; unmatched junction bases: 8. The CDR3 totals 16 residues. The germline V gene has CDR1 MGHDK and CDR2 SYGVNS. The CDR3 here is CASSEAGTSSRYEQYF. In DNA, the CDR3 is TGTGCCAGCAGTGAAGCCGGGACTAGCAGCCGCTACGAGCAGTACTTC.

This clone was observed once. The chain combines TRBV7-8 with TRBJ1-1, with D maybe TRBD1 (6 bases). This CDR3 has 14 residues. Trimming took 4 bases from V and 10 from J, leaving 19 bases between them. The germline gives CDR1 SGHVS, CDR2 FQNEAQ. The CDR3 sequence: CASSSRTGPVGAFF. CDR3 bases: TGTGCCAGCAGCTCGAGAACAGGGCCTGTGGGAGCTTTCTTT. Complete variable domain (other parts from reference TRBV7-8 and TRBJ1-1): GAGVSQSPRYKVAKRGQDVALRCDPISGHVSLFWYQQALGQGPEFLTYFQNEAQLDKSGLPSDRFFAERPEGSVSTLKIQRTQQEDSAVYLCASSSRTGPVGAFFGQGTRLTVV.

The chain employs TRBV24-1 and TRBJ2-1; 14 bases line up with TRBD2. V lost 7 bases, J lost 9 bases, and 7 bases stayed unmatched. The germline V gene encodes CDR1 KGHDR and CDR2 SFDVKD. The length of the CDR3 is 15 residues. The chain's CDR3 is CATSWTSGRKVEQFF. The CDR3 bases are TGTGCCACCAGCTGGACTAGCGGGAGGAAGGTTGAGCAGTTCTTC.

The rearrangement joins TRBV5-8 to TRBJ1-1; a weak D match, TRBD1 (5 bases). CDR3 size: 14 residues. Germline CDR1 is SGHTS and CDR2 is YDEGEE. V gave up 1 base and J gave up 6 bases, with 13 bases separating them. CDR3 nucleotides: TGTGCCAGCAGCTTGAGAGGGACTCCCGCTGAAGCTTTCTTT. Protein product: CASSLRGTPAEAFF.

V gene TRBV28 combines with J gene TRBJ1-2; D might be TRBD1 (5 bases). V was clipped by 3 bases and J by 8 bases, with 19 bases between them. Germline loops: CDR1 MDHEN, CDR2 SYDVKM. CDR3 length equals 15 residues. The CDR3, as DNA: TGTGCCAGCAGTTTTCCCTCCGGCCAGGGAAGGGGCTACACCTTC. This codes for CASSFPSGQGRGYTF.

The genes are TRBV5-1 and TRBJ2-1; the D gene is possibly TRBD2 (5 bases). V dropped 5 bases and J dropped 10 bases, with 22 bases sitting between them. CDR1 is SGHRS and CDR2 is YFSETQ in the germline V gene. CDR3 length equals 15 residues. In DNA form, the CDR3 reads TGCGCCAGCAGACTTTTGTCGACGGGAACTACGGAGCAGTTCTTC. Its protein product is CASRLLSTGTTEQFF.

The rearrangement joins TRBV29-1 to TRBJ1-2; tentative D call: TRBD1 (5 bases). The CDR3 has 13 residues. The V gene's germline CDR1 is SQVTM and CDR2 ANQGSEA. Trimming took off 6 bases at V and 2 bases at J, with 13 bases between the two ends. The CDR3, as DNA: TGCAGCGTCCACCCGGGGGGGAACTATGGCTACACCTTC. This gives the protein CSVHPGGNYGYTF.

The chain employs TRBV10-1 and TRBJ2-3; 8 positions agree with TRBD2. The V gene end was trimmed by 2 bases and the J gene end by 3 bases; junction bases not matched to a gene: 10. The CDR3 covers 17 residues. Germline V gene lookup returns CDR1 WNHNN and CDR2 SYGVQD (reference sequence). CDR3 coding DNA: TGCGCCAGCAGTGAGAGAGTGAGCGGGAGCGGAACAGATACGCAGTATTTT. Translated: CASSERVSGSGTDTQYF.

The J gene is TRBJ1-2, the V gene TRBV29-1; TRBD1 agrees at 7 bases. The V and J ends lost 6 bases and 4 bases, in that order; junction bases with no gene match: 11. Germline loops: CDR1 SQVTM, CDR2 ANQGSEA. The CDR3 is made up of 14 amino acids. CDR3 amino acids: CSVNTGAVGYGYTF. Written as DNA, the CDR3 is TGCAGCGTAAACACAGGGGCAGTCGGCTATGGCTACACCTTC.